This T cell receptor beta chain was found in a study of T cells in localized non-small cell lung cancer. Study-wide results and limits: Higher T cell density in the blood was associated with longer overall survival, whereas higher adjacent-lung clonality associated with shorter survival. Clonality of T cells reached its maximum in uninvolved adjacent lung, surpassing tumor.

The protocol was immunoSEQ multiplex PCR, while the TCRdb copy is restricted to in-frame clones and leaves out a portion. The sample lists around 80,000 clones; over 60% were seen once. This clone was observed a single time. What it binds is unknown. The CDR3 length is 14 residues. Germline V gene sequence: CDR1 LNHNV, CDR2 YYDKDF (reference sequence). V was trimmed by 1 base and J by 9 bases, leaving 12 bases between them. The TCR was taken from a man between 40 and 70 years old with stage II squamous cell lung carcinoma. The rearrangement links TRBV15 to TRBJ2-2; D ambiguous. Specimen: PBMCs, collected before any cancer treatment. CDR3 DNA: TGTGCCACCAGCAGAGGGGAAGGGTTAAGGGAGCTGTTTTTT. This gives the protein CATSRGEGLRELFF.